The text below deals with one T cell receptor (beta chain). Its antigen is unidentified. The data are from a study of T cells in Graves' hyperthyroidism and ophthalmopathy. Whole-study results and caveats: Ophthalmopathy onset followed model prediction by a median around 6.6 months.

V shed 6 bases, J shed 3 bases, and the junction held 10 bases outside the gene matches. CDR1 and CDR2 from the germline V gene are LGHDT and YNNKEL (reference sequence). This CDR3 spans 17 amino acids. Calling Graves' hyperthyroidism stable meant ophthalmopathy did not progress within 18 months. Aged 18 to 65, the patients had hyperthyroidism that was newly diagnosed and had lasted under 2 months. Uncontrolled infection, other autoimmune disease, pregnancy or lactation barred patients from enrollment. Amplified regions were TCR beta CDR3 sequences from RNA transcripts. First-round RT-PCR of the TCR CDR3 relied on the HTBI primer set. TCRdb re-called the multiplex PCR reads through MiXCR, storing one row per CDR3 protein. The data show about 510,000 distinct CDR3 sequences, around 15% seen once.

The chain recombines TRBV3-1 with TRBJ2-3, with 12 bases identical to TRBD2. Sequenced input: blood. The origin of this receptor is a woman between 40 and 55 years old with Graves' hyperthyroidism. The CDR3 protein is CASSPTSGRFRTDTQYF. The CDR3 DNA follows: TGTGCCAGCAGTCCGACTAGCGGGAGATTTAGGACAGATACGCAGTATTTT.